The clone carrying this T cell receptor beta chain was recorded many times. Its antigen is not known. The CDR3 goes on 3 residues after the read ends, and that part is filled in from the germline J gene. This record comes from a study of T cell clonality in common variable immunodeficiency. Study results and limitations: Common variable immunodeficiency TCR beta sequences reportedly had fewer deletions and N-nucleotide insertions.

Trimming took off 0 bases at V and 0 bases at J, with 6 bases between the two ends. Germline CDR1 reads LGHNA; CDR2 reads YNFKEQ. The CDR3 has 15 amino acids. Assay: immunoSEQ multiplex PCR; the TCRdb copy retains only in-frame clones and omits some. The data show approximately 26,000 clones, none appearing only once, with just over 3% held by the ten largest. The material sequenced was peripheral blood mononuclear cells. The sequence derives from a human donor with common variable immunodeficiency. The V gene is TRBV4-2, the J gene TRBJ1-5; D is ambiguous. The CDR3 sequence: CASSQDRYSNQPQHF. Partial CDR3 DNA: TGTGCCAGCAGCCAAGACAGATATAGCAATCAGCCC.